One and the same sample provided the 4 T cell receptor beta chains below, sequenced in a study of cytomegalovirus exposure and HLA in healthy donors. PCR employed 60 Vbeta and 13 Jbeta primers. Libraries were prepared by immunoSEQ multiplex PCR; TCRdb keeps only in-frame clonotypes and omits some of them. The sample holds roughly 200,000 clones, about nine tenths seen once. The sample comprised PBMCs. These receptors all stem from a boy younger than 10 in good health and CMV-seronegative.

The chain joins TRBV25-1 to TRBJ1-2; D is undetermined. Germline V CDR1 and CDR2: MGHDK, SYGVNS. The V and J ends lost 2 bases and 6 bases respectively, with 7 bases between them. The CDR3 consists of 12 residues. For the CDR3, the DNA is TGTGCCAGCAGTGAACCCGGGAATGGCTACACCTTC. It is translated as CASSEPGNGYTF.

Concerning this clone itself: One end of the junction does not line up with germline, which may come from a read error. DNA for the CDR3: TGTGCCAGCAGCTTAAGGACTAGTTCCCAATCCTCCGAGCAGTACTTC. It yields the protein CASSLRTSSQSSEQYF. The chain uses TRBV11-2 and TRBJ2-7, with 7 bases aligning to TRBD2. There are 16 residues in the CDR3. Germline loops: CDR1 SGHAT, CDR2 FQNNGV.

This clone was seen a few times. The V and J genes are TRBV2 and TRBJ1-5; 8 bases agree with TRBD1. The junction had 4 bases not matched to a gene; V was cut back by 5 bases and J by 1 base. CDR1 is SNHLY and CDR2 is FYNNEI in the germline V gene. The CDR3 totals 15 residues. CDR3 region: CASSTGQASNQPQHF. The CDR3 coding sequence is TGTGCCAGCAGTACGGGACAGGCCAGCAATCAGCCCCAGCATTTT. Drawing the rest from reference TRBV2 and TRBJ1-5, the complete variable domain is EPEVTQTPSHQVTQMGQEVILRCVPISNHLYFYWYRQILGQKVEFLVSFYNNEISEKSEIFDDQFSVERPDGSNFTLKIRSTKLEDSAMYFCASSTGQASNQPQHFGDGTRLSIL.

The CDR3 DNA is TGTGCCAGCAGTCATCCCTCGGGGACCCAGTACTTC. Residues: CASSHPSGTQYF. This chain links TRBV27 with TRBJ2-5, with D unclear. The germline gives CDR1 MNHEY, CDR2 SMNVEV (reference sequence). This CDR3 region has 12 residues. The V end lost 5 bases, the J end lost 7 bases, and 11 bases lay between the germline ends.